This TCR beta chain was captured in a study of cytomegalovirus exposure and HLA in healthy donors. Study conclusions and caveats: TRBV6-2, TRBV6-3 and some other V segments were unresolvable in 87-base-pair reads. The dataset shows that most TCR sequences were rare, while some public TCRs occurred in many donors.

Those who donated were healthy bone marrow donors. At sampling all donors were nominally healthy, likely with unrecorded immune exposures. The CDR3 loop spans 15 amino acids. Germline assignment: CDR1 LGHNA and CDR2 YSLEER. With 4 bases clipped from V and 7 bases from J, the junction kept 10 bases outside the gene matches. As regards this clone: Its target is not known.

PCR involved 60 Vbeta and 13 Jbeta primers. Sequenced by immunoSEQ multiplex PCR; TCRdb stores in-frame clones only, minus some. The top ten hold about 10% of the sample, which has over 150,000 clones, 65% to 90% seen once. This chain uses TRBV4-3 with TRBJ2-1; 7 bases line up with TRBD2. The receptor comes from a man between 45 and 60 years old in good health and CMV-seropositive. The sequencing input was PBMCs. The CDR3 coding sequence is TGCGCCAGCAGCCTCAAAACCCAACTAGCGAATGAGCAGTTCTTC. It yields the protein CASSLKTQLANEQFF.